This T cell receptor beta chain is from a study of tumor and adjacent non-tumor tissue in lung cancer. RNA was extracted from bulk tissue without any cell sorting. The normal lung tissue was taken more than 3 cm from the tumor edge. The library came from three nested PCR rounds adapted from ARM-PCR protocols. One entry per CDR3 protein, called by TCRdb with MiXCR from the multiplex PCR reads. This sample has about 50,000 distinct CDR3 sequences, with roughly 69% found just once. Germline-derived CDR1 and CDR2 are ENHRY and SYGVKD. Between the trimmed V and J ends, which lost 5 bases and 8 bases, there was a span of 21 bases. The CDR3 is made up of 16 amino acids. Points on this clonotype: Since no conserved phenylalanine or tryptophan closes the CDR3, a read error is the likely cause.

The specimen was distant non-tumor lung tissue. This chain connects TRBV10-3 to TRBJ2-2; D remains ambiguous. The TCR sequence derives from a woman aged 55-70 years with non-small cell lung cancer. CDR3 residues: CAISKTETDSLGELFL. The CDR3 coding sequence is TGTGCCATCAGTAAAACCGAGACTGACTCCTTGGGGGAGCTGTTTCTT.